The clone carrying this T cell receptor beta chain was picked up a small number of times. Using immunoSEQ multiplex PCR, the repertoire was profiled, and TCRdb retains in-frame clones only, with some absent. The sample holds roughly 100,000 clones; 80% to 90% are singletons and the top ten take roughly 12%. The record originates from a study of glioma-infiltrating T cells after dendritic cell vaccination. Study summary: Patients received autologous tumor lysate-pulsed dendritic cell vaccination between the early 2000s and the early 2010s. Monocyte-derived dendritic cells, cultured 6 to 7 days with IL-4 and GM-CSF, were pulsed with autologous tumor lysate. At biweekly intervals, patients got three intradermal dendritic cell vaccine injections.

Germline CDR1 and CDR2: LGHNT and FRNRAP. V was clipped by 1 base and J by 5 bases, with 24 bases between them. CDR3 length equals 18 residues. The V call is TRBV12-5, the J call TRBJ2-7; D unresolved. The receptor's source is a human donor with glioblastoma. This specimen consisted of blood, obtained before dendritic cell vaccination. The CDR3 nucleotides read TGTGCTAGTGGTTTGGCCGGTGTCCAGGCCCGGCGTCTGAACGAGCAGTACTTC. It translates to CASGLAGVQARRLNEQYF.